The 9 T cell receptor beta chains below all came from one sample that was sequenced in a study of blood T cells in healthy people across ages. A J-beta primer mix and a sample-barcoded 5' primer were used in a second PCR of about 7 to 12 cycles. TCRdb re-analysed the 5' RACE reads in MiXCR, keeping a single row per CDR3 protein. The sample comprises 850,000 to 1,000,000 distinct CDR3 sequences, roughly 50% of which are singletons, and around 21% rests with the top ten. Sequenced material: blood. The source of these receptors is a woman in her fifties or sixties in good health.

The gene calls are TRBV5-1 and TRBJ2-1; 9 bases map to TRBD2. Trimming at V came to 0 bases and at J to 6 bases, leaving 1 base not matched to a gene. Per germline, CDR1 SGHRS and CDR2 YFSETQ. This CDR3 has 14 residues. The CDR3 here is CASSLGSGSNEQFF. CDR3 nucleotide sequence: TGCGCCAGCAGCTTGGGTAGCGGGAGCAATGAGCAGTTCTTC.

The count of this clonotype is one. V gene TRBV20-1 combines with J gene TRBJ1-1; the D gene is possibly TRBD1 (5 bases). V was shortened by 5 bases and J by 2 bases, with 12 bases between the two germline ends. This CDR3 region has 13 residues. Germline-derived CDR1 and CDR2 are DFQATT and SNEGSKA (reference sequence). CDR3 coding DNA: TGCAGTGCTCCTAGGGGCGCAAACACTGAAGCTTTCTTT. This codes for CSAPRGANTEAFF.

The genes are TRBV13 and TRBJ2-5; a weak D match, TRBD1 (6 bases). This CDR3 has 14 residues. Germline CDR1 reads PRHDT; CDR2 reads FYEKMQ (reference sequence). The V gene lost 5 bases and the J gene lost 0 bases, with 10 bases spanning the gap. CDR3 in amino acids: CASSRRTDQETQYF. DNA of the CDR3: TGTGCCAGCAGCAGACGGACAGACCAAGAGACCCAGTACTTC.

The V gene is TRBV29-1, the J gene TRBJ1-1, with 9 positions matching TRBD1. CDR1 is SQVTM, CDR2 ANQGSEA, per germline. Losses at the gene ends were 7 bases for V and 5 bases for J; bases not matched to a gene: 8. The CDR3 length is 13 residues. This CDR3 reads CSGRDRGNTEAFF. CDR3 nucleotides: TGCAGCGGACGTGACAGGGGGAATACTGAAGCTTTCTTT.

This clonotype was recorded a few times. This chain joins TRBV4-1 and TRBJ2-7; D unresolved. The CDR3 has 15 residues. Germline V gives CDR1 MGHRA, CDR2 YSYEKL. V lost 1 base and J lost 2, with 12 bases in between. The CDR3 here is CASSQVGGGAYEQYF. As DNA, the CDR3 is TGCGCCAGCAGCCAAGTGGGTGGCGGAGCCTACGAGCAGTACTTC.

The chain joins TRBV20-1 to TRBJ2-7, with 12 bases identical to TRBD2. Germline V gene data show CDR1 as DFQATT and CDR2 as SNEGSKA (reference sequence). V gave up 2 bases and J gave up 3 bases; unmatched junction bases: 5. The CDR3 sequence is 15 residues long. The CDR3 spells CSARPRTSGNYEQYF. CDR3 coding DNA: TGCAGTGCTAGACCCCGGACTAGCGGGAACTACGAGCAGTACTTC.

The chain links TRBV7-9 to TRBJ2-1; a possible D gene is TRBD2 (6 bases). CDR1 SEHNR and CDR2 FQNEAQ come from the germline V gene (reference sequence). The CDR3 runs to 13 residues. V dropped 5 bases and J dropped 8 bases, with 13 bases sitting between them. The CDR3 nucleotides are TGTGCCAGCAGCCCTCGGGAGAGGGATGAGCAGTTCTTC. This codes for CASSPRERDEQFF.

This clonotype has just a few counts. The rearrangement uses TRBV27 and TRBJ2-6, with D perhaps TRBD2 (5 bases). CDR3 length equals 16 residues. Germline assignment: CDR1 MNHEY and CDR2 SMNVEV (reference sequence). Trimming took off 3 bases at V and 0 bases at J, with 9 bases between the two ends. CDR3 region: CASSFLAFSGANVLTF. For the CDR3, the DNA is TGTGCCAGCAGTTTCCTAGCTTTCTCTGGGGCCAACGTCCTGACTTTC.

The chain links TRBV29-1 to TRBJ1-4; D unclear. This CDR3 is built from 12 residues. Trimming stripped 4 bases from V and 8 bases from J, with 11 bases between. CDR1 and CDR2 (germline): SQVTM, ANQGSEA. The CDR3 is CSVAWSGEKLFF. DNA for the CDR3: TGCAGCGTTGCATGGAGCGGGGAAAAACTGTTTTTT.